This TCR beta chain is drawn from a study of radiation and T cells in renal cell carcinoma. Overall study: Nephrectomy followed 15 Gy stereotactic body radiation by 4 weeks. Findings and caveats of the study: Pretreatment tumor biopsies were lacking, so baseline clonotypes are unknown. Top tumor clonotypes rose in blood 2 weeks post-radiation, then contracted.

Specified time point: baseline pretreatment blood. Treatment described: 15 Gy SBRT to primary tumor, nephrectomy 4 weeks later. Serial blood draws occurred at baseline and 2 and 4 weeks post-SBRT. On this clone itself: Its target is unknown.

Trimming removed 3 bases from V and 4 bases from J, with 27 bases in between. The length of the CDR3 is 20 residues. Germline-derived CDR1 and CDR2 are KGHSH and LQKENI. Measured with immunoSEQ multiplex PCR; TCRdb has only the in-frame clones, and not every one. Found here are 140,000 to 150,000 clones, 88% of them singletons; the top ten hold roughly 4.1%. The sequence was collected from a woman in her 70s with renal cell carcinoma. Source: blood, taken from a patient whose treatment included radiotherapy and nephrectomy. This sequence joins TRBV18 and TRBJ2-2, with D uncertain. The CDR3 protein is CASSPLPGPTPNMGTGELFF. For the CDR3, the DNA is TGTGCCAGCTCACCGCTACCGGGCCCCACCCCGAACATGGGCACCGGGGAGCTGTTTTTT. Using reference TRBV18 and TRBJ2-2 for the parts outside the CDR3, the full variable domain is NAGVMQNPRHLVRRRGQEARLRCSPMKGHSHVYWYRQLPEEGLKFMVYLQKENIIDESGMPKERFSAEFPKEGPSILRIQQVVRGDSAAYFCASSPLPGPTPNMGTGELFFGEGSRLTVL.